This T cell receptor (beta chain) was found in a study of cytomegalovirus exposure and HLA in healthy donors. Study conclusions and caveats: Fewer N-insertions than the roughly 600-donor mean were reportedly shown by an Asian-associated ancestry cluster in a later analysis. According to an earlier analysis, most TCR beta V segments yielded productive rearrangements about 87% or about 30% of the time. The authors listed approximately 160 TCR beta chains as cytomegalovirus-associated.

Researchers ran the PCR with 60 Vbeta and 13 Jbeta primers. TCRdb's table, derived via immunoSEQ multiplex PCR, lists solely in-frame clones and lacks some. The sample includes some 200,000 clones, approximately 85% seen only once; the top ten take about 2.6%. The donors (healthy individuals) were bone marrow donors. Regarding this clone: What it recognizes is unknown.

Trimming removed 0 bases from V and 2 bases from J, with 14 bases in between. Germline V lookup: CDR1 SGHRS, CDR2 YFSETQ. The CDR3 has 16 residues. The rearrangement links TRBV5-1 to TRBJ2-5, with D uncertain. The sequence came from a woman in her thirties or forties in good health and CMV-seronegative. Sequencing input: PBMCs. The CDR3 region is CASSLVPIISQETQYF. The CDR3 nucleotides are TGCGCCAGCAGCTTGGTCCCCATAATCAGTCAAGAGACCCAGTACTTC.